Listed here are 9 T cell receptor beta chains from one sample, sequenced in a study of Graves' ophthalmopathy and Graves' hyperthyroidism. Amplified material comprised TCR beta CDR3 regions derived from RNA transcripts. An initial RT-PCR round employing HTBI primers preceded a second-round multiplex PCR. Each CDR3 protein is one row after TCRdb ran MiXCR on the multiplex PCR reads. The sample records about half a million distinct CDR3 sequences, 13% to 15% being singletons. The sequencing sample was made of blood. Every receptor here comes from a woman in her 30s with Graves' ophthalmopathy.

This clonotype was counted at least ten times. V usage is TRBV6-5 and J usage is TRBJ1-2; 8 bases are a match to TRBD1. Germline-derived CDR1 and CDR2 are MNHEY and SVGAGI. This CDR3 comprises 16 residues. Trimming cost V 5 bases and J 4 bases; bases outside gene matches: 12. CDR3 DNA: TGTGCCAGCAGTATCGGGGAATTGACAGGGGCCTATGGCTACACCTTC. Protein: CASSIGELTGAYGYTF.

CDR3 sequence (DNA): TGCGCCAGCAGCCGAAATTGGGGGGACAGGGAAACTGAAGCTTTCTTT. Translating gives CASSRNWGDRETEAFF. The chain employs TRBV4-1 and TRBJ1-1, with 9 bases aligning to TRBD1. CDR1 is MGHRA, CDR2 YSYEKL, per germline. The CDR3 is made up of 16 amino acids. Losses at the gene ends were 4 bases for V and 5 bases for J; bases not matched to a gene: 11.

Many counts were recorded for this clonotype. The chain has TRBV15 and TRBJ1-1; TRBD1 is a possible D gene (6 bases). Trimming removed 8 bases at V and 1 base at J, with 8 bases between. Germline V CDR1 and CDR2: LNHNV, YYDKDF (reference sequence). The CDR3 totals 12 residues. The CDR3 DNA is TGTGCCACCGAGGGGGAGAACACTGAAGCTTTCTTT. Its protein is CATEGENTEAFF. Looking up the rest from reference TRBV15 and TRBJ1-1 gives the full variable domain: DAMVIQNPRYQVTQFGKPVTLSCSQTLNHNVMYWYQQKSSQAPKLLFHYYDKDFNNEADTPDNFQSRRPNTSFCFLDIRSPGLGDTAMYLCATEGENTEAFFGQGTRLTVV.

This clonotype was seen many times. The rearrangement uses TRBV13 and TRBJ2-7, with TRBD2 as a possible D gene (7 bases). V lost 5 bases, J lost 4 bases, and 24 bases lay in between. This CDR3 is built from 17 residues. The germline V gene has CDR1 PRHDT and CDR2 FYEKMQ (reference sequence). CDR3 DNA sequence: TGTGCCAGCAGCCTACCCAGGGGCGGGGGCAATTATTACGAGCAGTACTTC. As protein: CASSLPRGGGNYYEQYF.

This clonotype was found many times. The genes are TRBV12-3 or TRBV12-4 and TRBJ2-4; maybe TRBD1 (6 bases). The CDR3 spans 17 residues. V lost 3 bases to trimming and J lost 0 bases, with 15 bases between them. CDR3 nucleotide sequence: TGTGCCAGCAGTTTCCTGACAGGAGGACTAGCCAAAAACATTCAGTACTTC. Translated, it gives CASSFLTGGLAKNIQYF.

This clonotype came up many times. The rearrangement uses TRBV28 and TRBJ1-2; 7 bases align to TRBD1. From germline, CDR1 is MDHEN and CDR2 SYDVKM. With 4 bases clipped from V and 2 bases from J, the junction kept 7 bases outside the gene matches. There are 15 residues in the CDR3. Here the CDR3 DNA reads TGTGCCAGCAGTTCCCTAACAGGGGAAAACTATGGCTACACCTTC. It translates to CASSSLTGENYGYTF.

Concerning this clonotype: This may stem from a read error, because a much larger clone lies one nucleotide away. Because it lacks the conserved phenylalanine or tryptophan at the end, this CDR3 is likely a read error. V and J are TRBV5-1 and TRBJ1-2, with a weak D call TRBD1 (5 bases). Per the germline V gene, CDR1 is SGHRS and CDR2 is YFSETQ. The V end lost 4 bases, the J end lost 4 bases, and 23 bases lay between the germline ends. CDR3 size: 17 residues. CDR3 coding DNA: TGCGCCAGCAGCATGCAAGAGTCAGGGACGTTGCGCTATGGCTACACCTCC. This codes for CASSMQESGTLRYGYTS.

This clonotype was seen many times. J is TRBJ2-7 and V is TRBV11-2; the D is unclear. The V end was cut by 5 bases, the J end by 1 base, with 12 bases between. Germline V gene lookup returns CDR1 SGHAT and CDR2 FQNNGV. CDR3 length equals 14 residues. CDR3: CASSPPDHSYEQYF. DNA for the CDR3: TGTGCCAGCAGCCCCCCGGATCATTCCTACGAGCAGTACTTC. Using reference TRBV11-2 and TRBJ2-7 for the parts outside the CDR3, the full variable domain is EAGVAQSPRYKIIEKRQSVAFWCNPISGHATLYWYQQILGQGPKLLIQFQNNGVVDDSQLPKDRFSAERLKGVDSTLKIQPAKLEDSAVYLCASSPPDHSYEQYFGPGTRLTVT.

The CDR3 loop reads CASSHVGQGYEQYF. The CDR3, as DNA: TGTGCCAGCAGCCACGTGGGACAGGGCTACGAGCAGTACTTC. This rearrangement joins TRBV4-2 to TRBJ2-7, with 9 positions matching TRBD1. The CDR3 contains 14 residues. Germline V gene lookup returns CDR1 LGHNA and CDR2 YNFKEQ. Unmatched junction bases numbered 3, after V lost 3 bases and J lost 3 bases.